This T cell receptor beta chain was sequenced for a study of CD8+ T cells in alopecia areata. Study conclusions and caveats: Patients showed less clear TCR sequence sharing than mice, possibly partly because of HLA diversity.

RNA was extracted and reverse transcribed into cDNA as the sequencing template. Assay: immunoSEQ multiplex PCR; the TCRdb copy retains only in-frame clones and omits some. This table has approximately 100,000 clones, over 40% appearing once. As for this clone: What it recognizes is unknown.

Specimens obtained from alopecia areata patients comprised lesional scalp punch biopsies and peripheral blood. Unmatched junction bases numbered 12, after V lost 1 base and J lost 8 bases. The CDR3 is made up of 16 amino acids. CDR1 is SGHDT and CDR2 is YYEEEE in the germline V gene. This receptor was identified in a human donor with alopecia areata. The source material was CD4+ T cells sorted from blood. The rearrangement links TRBV5-6 to TRBJ2-1; TRBD2 matches at 7 bases. The CDR3 loop is CASSLIPGGRTDEQFF. DNA for the CDR3: TGTGCCAGCAGCTTGATCCCGGGAGGCCGGACTGATGAGCAGTTCTTC.